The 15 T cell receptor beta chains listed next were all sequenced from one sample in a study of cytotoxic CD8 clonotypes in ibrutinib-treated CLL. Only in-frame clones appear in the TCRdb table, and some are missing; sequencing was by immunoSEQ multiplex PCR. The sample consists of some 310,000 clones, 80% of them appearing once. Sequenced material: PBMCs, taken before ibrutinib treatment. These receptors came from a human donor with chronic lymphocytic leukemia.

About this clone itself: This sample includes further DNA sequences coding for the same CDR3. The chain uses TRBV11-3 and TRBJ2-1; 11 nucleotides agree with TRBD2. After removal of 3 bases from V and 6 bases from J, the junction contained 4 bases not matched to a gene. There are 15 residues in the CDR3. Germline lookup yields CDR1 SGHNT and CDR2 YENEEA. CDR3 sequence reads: CASSLGLAGGNEQFF. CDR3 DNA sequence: TGTGCCAGCAGCTTGGGGCTAGCGGGAGGCAATGAGCAGTTCTTC.

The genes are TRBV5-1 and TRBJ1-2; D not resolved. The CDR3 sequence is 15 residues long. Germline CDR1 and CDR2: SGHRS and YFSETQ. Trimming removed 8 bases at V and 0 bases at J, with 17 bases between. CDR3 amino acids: CASRDSFSANYGYTF. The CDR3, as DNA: TGCGCCAGTCGGGATTCCTTTTCAGCTAACTATGGCTACACCTTC.

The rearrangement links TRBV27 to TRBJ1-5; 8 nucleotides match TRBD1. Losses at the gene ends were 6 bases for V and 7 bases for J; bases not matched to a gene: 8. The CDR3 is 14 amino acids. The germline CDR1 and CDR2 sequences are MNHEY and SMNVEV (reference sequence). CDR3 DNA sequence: TGTGCCAGCAGCCCACAGGGGGGCAGCCAGCCCCAGCATTTT. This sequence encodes CASSPQGGSQPQHF.

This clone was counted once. The CDR3 nucleotides read TGTGCCTGGGAATCTATTAACTATGGCTACACCTTC. This gives the protein CAWESINYGYTF. The chain employs TRBV30 and TRBJ1-2; D is ambiguous. Germline V gene sequence: CDR1 GTSNPN, CDR2 SVGIG (reference sequence). The V end lost 5 bases, the J end lost 1 base, and 8 bases lay between the germline ends. The CDR3 is made up of 12 amino acids.

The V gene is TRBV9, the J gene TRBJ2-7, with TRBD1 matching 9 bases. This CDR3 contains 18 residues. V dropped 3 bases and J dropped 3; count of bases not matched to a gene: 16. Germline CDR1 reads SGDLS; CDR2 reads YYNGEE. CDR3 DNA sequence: TGTGCCAGCAGCGGGGGACAGGGTTTCCGGGAGGTTATCTACGAGCAGTACTTC. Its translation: CASSGGQGFREVIYEQYF.

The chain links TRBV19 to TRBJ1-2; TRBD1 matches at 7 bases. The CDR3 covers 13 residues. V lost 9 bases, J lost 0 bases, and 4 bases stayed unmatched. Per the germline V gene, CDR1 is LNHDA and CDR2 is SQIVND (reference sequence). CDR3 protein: CASRTGANYGYTF. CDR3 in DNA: TGTGCCAGCAGGACAGGAGCTAACTATGGCTACACCTTC.

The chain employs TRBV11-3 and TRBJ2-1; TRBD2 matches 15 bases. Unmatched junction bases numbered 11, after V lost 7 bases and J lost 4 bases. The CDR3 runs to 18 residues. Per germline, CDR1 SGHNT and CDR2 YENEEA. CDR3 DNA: TGTGCCAGCACCCCTGCCGGGACTAGCGGGAGGAGATACAATGAGCAGTTCTTC. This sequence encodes CASTPAGTSGRRYNEQFF.

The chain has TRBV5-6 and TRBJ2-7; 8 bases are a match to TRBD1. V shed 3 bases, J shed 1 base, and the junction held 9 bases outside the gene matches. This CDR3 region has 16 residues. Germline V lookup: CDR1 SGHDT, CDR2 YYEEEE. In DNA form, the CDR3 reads TGTGCCAGCAGCTCCGAGACAGGGGTATCTTCCTACGAGCAGTACTTC. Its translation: CASSSETGVSSYEQYF.

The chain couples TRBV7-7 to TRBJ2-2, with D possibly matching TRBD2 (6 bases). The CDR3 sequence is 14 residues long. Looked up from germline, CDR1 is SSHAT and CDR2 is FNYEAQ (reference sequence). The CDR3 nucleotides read TGTGCTACAAAAACCGGGAGAACGGGCGGGGAGCTGTTTTTT. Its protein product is CATKTGRTGGELFF.

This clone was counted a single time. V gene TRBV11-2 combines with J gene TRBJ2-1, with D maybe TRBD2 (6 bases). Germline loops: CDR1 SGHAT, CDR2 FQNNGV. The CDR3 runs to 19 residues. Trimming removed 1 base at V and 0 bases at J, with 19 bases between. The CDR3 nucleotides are TGTGCCAGCAGCTTAGTTTACCATGGGGGGATGGACTCCTACAATGAGCAGTTCTTC. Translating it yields CASSLVYHGGMDSYNEQFF. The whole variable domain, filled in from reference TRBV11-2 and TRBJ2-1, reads EAGVAQSPRYKIIEKRQSVAFWCNPISGHATLYWYQQILGQGPKLLIQFQNNGVVDDSQLPKDRFSAERLKGVDSTLKIQPAKLEDSAVYLCASSLVYHGGMDSYNEQFFGPGTRLTVL.

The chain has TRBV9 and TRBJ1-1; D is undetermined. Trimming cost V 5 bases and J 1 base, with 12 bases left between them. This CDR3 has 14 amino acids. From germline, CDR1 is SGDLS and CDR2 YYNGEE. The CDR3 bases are TGTGCCAGCAGACCCGGGGTAAGGAACACTGAAGCTTTCTTT. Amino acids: CASRPGVRNTEAFF.

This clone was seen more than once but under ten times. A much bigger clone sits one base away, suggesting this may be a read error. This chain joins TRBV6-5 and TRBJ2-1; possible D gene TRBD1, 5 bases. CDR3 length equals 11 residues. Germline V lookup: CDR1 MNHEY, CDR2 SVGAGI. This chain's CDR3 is CAISSGNEQFF. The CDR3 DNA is TGTGCCATCAGTTCAGGGAATGAGCAGTTCTTC.

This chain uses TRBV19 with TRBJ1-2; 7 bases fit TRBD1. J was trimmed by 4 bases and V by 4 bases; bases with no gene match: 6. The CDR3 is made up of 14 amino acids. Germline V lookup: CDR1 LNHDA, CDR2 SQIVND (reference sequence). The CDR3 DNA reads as TGTGCCAGTAGTAGATCGACAGGGACCTATGGCTACACCTTC. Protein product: CASSRSTGTYGYTF.

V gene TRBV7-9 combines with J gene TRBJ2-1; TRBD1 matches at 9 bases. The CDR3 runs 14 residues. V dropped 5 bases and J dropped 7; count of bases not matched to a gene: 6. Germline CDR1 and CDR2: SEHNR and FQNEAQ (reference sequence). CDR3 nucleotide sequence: TGTGCCAGCAGCATACAGGGGGCGCGGAATGAGCAGTTCTTC. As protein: CASSIQGARNEQFF. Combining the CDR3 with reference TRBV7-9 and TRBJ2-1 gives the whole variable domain DTGVSQNPRHKITKRGQNVTFRCDPISEHNRLYWYRQTLGQGPEFLTYFQNEAQLEKSRLLSDRFSAERPKGSFSTLEIQRTEQGDSAMYLCASSIQGARNEQFFGPGTRLTVL.

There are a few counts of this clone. CDR3 sequence (DNA): TGTGCCAGCAGCTTGAGGTCGACAGGCAATCAGCCCCAGCATTTT. This gives the protein CASSLRSTGNQPQHF. The chain recombines TRBV5-6 with TRBJ1-5, with D perhaps matching TRBD1 (5 bases). Germline assignment: CDR1 SGHDT and CDR2 YYEEEE. This CDR3 contains 15 residues. V shed 1 base and J shed 2 bases, with 10 bases lying between them.